Presented here are 26 T cell receptor beta chains from one specimen sequenced in a study of neurological immune-mediated disorders. MiXCR was run by TCRdb on the 5' RACE reads, yielding one entry per CDR3 protein. The sample shows tens of thousands of distinct CDR3 sequences, 3.4% of them seen only once. The sample was PBMCs. The receptors derive from a middle-aged man with multiple sclerosis.

This clonotype was seen many times. The V call is TRBV5-1, the J call TRBJ1-1, with TRBD1 matching 10 bases. V gave up 0 bases and J gave up 4 bases; unmatched junction bases: 9. Per the germline V gene, CDR1 is SGHRS and CDR2 is YFSETQ. This CDR3 has 17 residues. The CDR3 DNA reads TGCGCCAGCAGCTTGGGACAGGGGGCCGTTAAAACCACTGAAGCTTTCTTT. Encoded protein: CASSLGQGAVKTTEAFF.

At least ten counts were recorded for this clonotype. The V call is TRBV20-1, the J call TRBJ1-2; no definite D call. Germline loops: CDR1 DFQATT, CDR2 SNEGSKA (reference sequence). The CDR3 covers 13 residues. Between the trimmed V and J ends, which lost 0 bases and 2 bases, there was a span of 7 bases. The CDR3 sequence: CSARDPSNYGYTF. The CDR3 DNA is TGCAGTGCTAGAGATCCGTCGAACTATGGCTACACCTTC.

This clonotype has ten or more counts. This chain links TRBV10-2 with TRBJ2-7, with D perhaps matching TRBD2 (6 bases). Germline V gene lookup returns CDR1 WSHSY and CDR2 SAAADI. The CDR3 is made up of 14 amino acids. The V end was cut by 5 bases, the J end by 7 bases, with 18 bases between. CDR3 in DNA: TGCGCCAGCAGTCCGGGACTTCCAAGTAGGGAGCAGTACTTC. The encoded protein is CASSPGLPSREQYF.

Ten or more counts support this clonotype. The rearrangement joins TRBV18 to TRBJ2-5; no clear D. The CDR3 runs to 13 residues. Germline assignment: CDR1 KGHSH and CDR2 LQKENI. V dropped 2 bases and J dropped 2 bases, with 6 bases sitting between them. This CDR3 is CASSPSLQETQYF. CDR3 nucleotides: TGTGCCAGCTCACCATCTCTGCAAGAGACCCAGTACTTC.

The chain links TRBV5-5 to TRBJ1-1; no reliable D call. The CDR3 extends over 15 amino acids. The ends were cut back, 4 bases at V and 4 bases at J, with 17 bases in the middle. Germline values: CDR1 SGHKS, CDR2 YYEKEE (reference sequence). The CDR3 reads CASSTSTLPITEAFF. Written as DNA, the CDR3 is TGTGCCAGCAGCACTTCGACCCTGCCTATCACTGAAGCTTTCTTT.

This clonotype came up many times. This chain connects TRBV20-1 to TRBJ1-5; D not resolved. CDR1 and CDR2 from the germline V gene are DFQATT and SNEGSKA (reference sequence). This CDR3 region has 12 residues. With 6 bases removed from V and 1 base from J, the gap between germline ends came to 7 bases. In nucleotides, the CDR3 is TGCAGTGCCCTCAGGAGCAATCAGCCCCAGCATTTT. This codes for CSALRSNQPQHF.

This clonotype was observed many times. The chain uses TRBV11-2 and TRBJ1-4, with a possible D match to TRBD1 (6 bases). CDR3 length equals 14 residues. The V gene lost 5 bases and the J gene lost 4 bases, with 11 bases spanning the gap. CDR1 is SGHAT, CDR2 FQNNGV, per germline. The CDR3: CASSLGTSNEKLFF. Here the CDR3 DNA reads TGTGCCAGCAGCCTCGGGACAAGTAATGAAAAACTGTTTTTT.

The sample holds many counts of this clonotype. The V call is TRBV29-1, the J call TRBJ1-5; D is undetermined. This CDR3 spans 12 amino acids. Trimming cost V 0 bases and J 8 bases, with 8 bases left between them. The germline V gene encodes CDR1 SQVTM and CDR2 ANQGSEA. The CDR3 spells CSVEDPGEPQHF. The DNA for the CDR3 is TGCAGCGTTGAAGATCCCGGAGAGCCCCAGCATTTT.

Notes on this clonotype: Just one base apart from a much larger clone, this may be a read error. The J gene is TRBJ1-5, the V gene TRBV12-3 or TRBV12-4; the D is unclear. Trimming stripped 4 bases from V and 0 bases from J, with 1 base between. The CDR3 is 12 amino acids. The CDR3 reads CASSYSNQPQHF. DNA for the CDR3: TGTGCCAGCAGTTATAGCAATCAGCCCCAGCATTTT.

This clonotype was counted ten times or more. The chain links TRBV5-1 to TRBJ2-1; 9 bases fit TRBD2. V dropped 3 bases and J dropped 2; count of bases not matched to a gene: 18. Germline V gives CDR1 SGHRS, CDR2 YFSETQ. The CDR3 is 20 amino acids. The CDR3 DNA sequence: TGCGCCAGCAGCTACAGGCAAGTCTCAGCGGGAGGTTCCCCCTACAATGAGCAGTTCTTC. Its translation is CASSYRQVSAGGSPYNEQFF.

This clonotype was recorded many times. The chain carries TRBV12-3 or TRBV12-4 and TRBJ1-2; no reliable D call. V was shortened by 6 bases and J by 8 bases, with 13 bases between the two germline ends. The CDR3 extends over 12 amino acids. CDR3 in amino acids: CASSHTVKGYTF. CDR3 nucleotides: TGTGCCAGCAGCCATACGGTAAAGGGCTACACCTTC.

Ten or more counts support this clonotype. The chain joins TRBV6-6 to TRBJ2-1; D unresolved. The CDR3 extends over 15 amino acids. Trimming shortened V by 6 bases and J by 0 bases, and 12 bases separated the two germline ends. The germline gives CDR1 MNHNY, CDR2 SVGAGI (reference sequence). The CDR3, as DNA: TGTGCCAGCAGCTTGACCCAGAGCTCCTACAATGAGCAGTTCTTC. Translation: CASSLTQSSYNEQFF.

This clonotype was counted many times. For the CDR3, the DNA is TGTGCCAGCAGGAACAGAATGAACACTGAAGCTTTCTTT. Translating it yields CASRNRMNTEAFF. The rearrangement joins TRBV12-3 or TRBV12-4 to TRBJ1-1; the D is unclear. Trimming took off 6 bases at V and 0 bases at J, with 8 bases between the two ends. The CDR3 spans 13 residues.

In this sample, this clonotype turned up many times. The rearrangement joins TRBV20-1 to TRBJ2-7; D perhaps matches TRBD2 (5 bases). This CDR3 has 16 residues. The germline V gene has CDR1 DFQATT and CDR2 SNEGSKA (reference sequence). V was pared by 1 base and J by 4 bases, with 20 bases between. CDR3 loop: CSARADGTRRQYEQYF. CDR3 nucleotide sequence: TGCAGTGCTAGAGCCGATGGAACTAGACGCCAGTACGAGCAGTACTTC.

This clonotype showed up many times. The chain couples TRBV5-6 to TRBJ2-3; TRBD1 is a possible D gene (5 bases). Germline V gene data show CDR1 as SGHDT and CDR2 as YYEEEE. Trimming shortened V by 6 bases and J by 6 bases, and 17 bases separated the two germline ends. The CDR3 sequence is 14 residues long. In DNA, the CDR3 is TGTGCCAGCAAAGTCCCAGGGCGATCGGATACGCAGTATTTT. It translates to CASKVPGRSDTQYF.

In its sample, this clonotype was seen many times. Sequence at one end of the junction differs from germline and may be a read error. This chain uses TRBV5-1 with TRBJ1-3; D may be TRBD1 (6 bases). CDR3 size: 12 residues. Germline V lookup: CDR1 SGHRS, CDR2 YFSETQ. The CDR3, as DNA: TGCGCCAGCAGCTTGGGGGACACTCCGGCCCATTTT. It yields the protein CASSLGDTPAHF. Full variable domain (rest looked up from reference TRBV5-1 and TRBJ1-3): KAGVTQTPRYLIKTRGQQVTLSCSPISGHRSVSWYQQTPGQGLQFLFEYFSETQRNKGNFPGRFSGRQFSNSRSEMNVSTLELGDSALYLCASSLGDTPAHFGEGSWLTVV.

The chain combines TRBV20-1 with TRBJ1-2; TRBD1 is a possible D gene (6 bases). The CDR3 is made up of 11 amino acids. CDR1 is DFQATT, CDR2 SNEGSKA, per germline (reference sequence). Written as DNA, the CDR3 is TGCAGCCAGGGGACAAACTATGGCTACACCTTC. Its protein product is CSQGTNYGYTF.

This clonotype was found many times. V and J are TRBV4-1 and TRBJ1-1; D possibly corresponds to TRBD1 (5 bases). The germline V and J ends were trimmed by 0 bases and 0 bases, with 11 bases remaining between them. Germline V gives CDR1 MGHRA, CDR2 YSYEKL. The CDR3 extends over 16 amino acids. The CDR3 loop reads CASSQDSGHMNTEAFF. The CDR3 DNA reads TGCGCCAGCAGCCAAGATAGCGGACACATGAACACTGAAGCTTTCTTT.

A few counts support this clonotype. A read error may be the cause here, since a much bigger clone is one base away. The chain recombines TRBV20-1 with TRBJ2-4, with D uncertain. Germline CDR1 reads DFQATT; CDR2 reads SNEGSKA (reference sequence). This CDR3 has 13 residues. In DNA, the CDR3 is TGCAGTGCTAGAATGGCTGCCAAAAAAATTCAGTACTTC. Protein sequence: CSARMAAKKIQYF.

This clonotype was found many times. The chain couples TRBV29-1 to TRBJ2-3; D might be TRBD2 (5 bases). From germline, CDR1 is SQVTM and CDR2 ANQGSEA. This CDR3 is built from 14 residues. The V end lost 6 bases, the J end lost 4 bases, and 17 bases lay between the germline ends. The CDR3, as DNA: TGCAGCGTAGTTATCGGGATGGTAGCAGATACGCAGTATTTT. Protein sequence: CSVVIGMVADTQYF.

This clonotype appeared many times. V usage is TRBV12-3 or TRBV12-4 and J usage is TRBJ1-4, with D perhaps matching TRBD1 (5 bases). Trimming shortened V by 3 bases and J by 4 bases, and 9 bases separated the two germline ends. The CDR3 sequence is 14 residues long. CDR3 loop: CASSFGGGNEKLFF. In DNA form, the CDR3 reads TGTGCCAGCAGTTTTGGGGGAGGTAATGAAAAACTGTTTTTT.

As concerns this clonotype: A single base separates this from a much larger clone, so it may be a read error. This chain links TRBV12-3 or TRBV12-4 with TRBJ1-2, with D unclear. The CDR3 covers 14 residues. Trimming took off 7 bases at V and 7 bases at J, with 19 bases between the two ends. The CDR3 DNA sequence: TGTGCCAGCACCCAGTCTTTGACCCTTCGTGGCTACACCTTC. Translated: CASTQSLTLRGYTF.

This clonotype appeared many times. J is TRBJ2-6 and V is TRBV3-1; D is unresolved. The germline V and J ends were trimmed by 1 base and 0 bases, with 4 bases remaining between them. Germline CDR1 LGHDT, CDR2 YNNKEL (reference sequence). CDR3 length equals 15 residues. DNA of the CDR3: TGTGCCAGCAGCCAAGGAGCCTCTGGGGCCAACGTCCTGACTTTC. It specifies CASSQGASGANVLTF.

In this sample, this clonotype turned up many times. The chain links TRBV5-1 to TRBJ2-1; D remains ambiguous. Germline CDR1 is SGHRS and CDR2 is YFSETQ. The CDR3 runs to 15 residues. Trimming shortened V by 2 bases and J by 0 bases, and 9 bases separated the two germline ends. This CDR3 is CASSFTASSYNEQFF. Here the CDR3 DNA reads TGCGCCAGCAGCTTCACTGCCAGCTCCTACAATGAGCAGTTCTTC.

This clonotype was counted ten times or more. One junction end disagrees with the germline gene, perhaps due to a read error. The chain is built from TRBV30 and TRBJ2-1; D possibly corresponds to TRBD2 (5 bases). The germline CDR1 and CDR2 sequences are GTSNPN and SVGIG (reference sequence). The CDR3 sequence is 13 residues long. CDR3: CAARAGPGNEQFF. The CDR3 DNA follows: TGCGCCGCTAGGGCGGGCCCAGGTAATGAGCAGTTCTTC.

This clonotype was detected many times. J is TRBJ2-3 and V is TRBV27; TRBD1 agrees at 7 bases. Trimming took 5 bases from V and 8 from J; bases not matched to a gene: 10. The CDR3 has 14 amino acids. CDR1 and CDR2 (germline): MNHEY, SMNVEV (reference sequence). The CDR3 loop is CASSLRQGGGTQYF. The CDR3 DNA is TGTGCCAGCAGTCTGCGACAGGGTGGGGGTACGCAGTATTTT.